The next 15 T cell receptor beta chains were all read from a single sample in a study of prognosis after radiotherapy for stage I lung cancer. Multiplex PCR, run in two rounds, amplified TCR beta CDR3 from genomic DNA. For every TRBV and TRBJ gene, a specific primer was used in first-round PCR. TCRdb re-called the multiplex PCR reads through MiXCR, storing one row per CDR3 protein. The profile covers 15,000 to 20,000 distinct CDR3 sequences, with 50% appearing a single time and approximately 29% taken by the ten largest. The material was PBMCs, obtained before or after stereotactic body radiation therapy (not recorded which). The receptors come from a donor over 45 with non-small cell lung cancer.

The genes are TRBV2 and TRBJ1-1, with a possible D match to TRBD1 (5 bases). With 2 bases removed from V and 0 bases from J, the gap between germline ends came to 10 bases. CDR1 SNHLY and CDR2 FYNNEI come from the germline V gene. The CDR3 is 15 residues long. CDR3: CASSEFGRVNTEAFF. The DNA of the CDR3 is TGTGCCAGCAGTGAATTCGGCAGGGTGAACACTGAAGCTTTCTTT.

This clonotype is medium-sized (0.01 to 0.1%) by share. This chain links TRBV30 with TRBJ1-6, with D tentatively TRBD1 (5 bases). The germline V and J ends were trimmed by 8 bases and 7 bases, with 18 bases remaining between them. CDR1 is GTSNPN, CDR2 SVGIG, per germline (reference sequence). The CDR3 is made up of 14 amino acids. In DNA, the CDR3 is TGTGCCGGGGTCGGCCAGGGTTGGAATTCACCCCTCCACTTT. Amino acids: CAGVGQGWNSPLHF. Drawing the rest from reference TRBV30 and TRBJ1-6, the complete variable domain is SQTIHQWPATLVQPVGSPLSLECTVEGTSNPNLYWYRQAAGRGLQLLFYSVGIGQISSEVPQNLSASRPQDRQFILSSKKLLLSDSGFYLCAGVGQGWNSPLHFGNGTRLTVT.

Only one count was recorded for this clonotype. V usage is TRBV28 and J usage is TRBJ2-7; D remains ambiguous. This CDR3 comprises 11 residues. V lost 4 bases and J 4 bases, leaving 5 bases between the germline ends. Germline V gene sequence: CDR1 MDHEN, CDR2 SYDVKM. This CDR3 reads CASSSVYEQYF. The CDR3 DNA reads TGTGCCAGCAGTTCAGTTTACGAGCAGTACTTC.

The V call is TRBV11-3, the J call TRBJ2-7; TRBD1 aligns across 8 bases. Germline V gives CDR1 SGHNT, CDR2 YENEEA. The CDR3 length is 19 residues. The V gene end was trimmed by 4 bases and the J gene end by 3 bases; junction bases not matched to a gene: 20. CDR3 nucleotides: TGTGCCAGCAGCTCCTTGTCCCGGGACAGGAAGTGGGTAGTCTACGAGCAGTACTTC. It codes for CASSSLSRDRKWVVYEQYF.

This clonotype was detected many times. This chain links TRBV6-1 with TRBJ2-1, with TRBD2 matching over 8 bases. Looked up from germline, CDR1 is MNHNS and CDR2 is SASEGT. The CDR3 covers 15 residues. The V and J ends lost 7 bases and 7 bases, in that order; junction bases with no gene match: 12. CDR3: CASTGTQRELNEQFF. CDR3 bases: TGTGCCAGCACCGGCACGCAGCGGGAGTTAAATGAGCAGTTCTTC.

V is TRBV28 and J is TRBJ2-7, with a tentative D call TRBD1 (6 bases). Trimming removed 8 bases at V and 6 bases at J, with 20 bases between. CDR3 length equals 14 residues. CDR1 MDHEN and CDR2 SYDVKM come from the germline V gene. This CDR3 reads CASELPGASGEQYF. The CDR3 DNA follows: TGTGCCAGCGAGCTCCCAGGGGCAAGCGGCGAGCAGTACTTC.

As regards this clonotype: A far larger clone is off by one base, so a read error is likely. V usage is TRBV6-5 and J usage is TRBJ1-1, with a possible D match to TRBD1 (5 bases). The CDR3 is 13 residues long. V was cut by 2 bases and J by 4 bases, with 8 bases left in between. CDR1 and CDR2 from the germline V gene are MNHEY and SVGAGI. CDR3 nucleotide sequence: TGTGCCAGCAGTTACCAGGGAAGCACTGAAGCTTTCTTT. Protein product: CASSYQGSTEAFF.

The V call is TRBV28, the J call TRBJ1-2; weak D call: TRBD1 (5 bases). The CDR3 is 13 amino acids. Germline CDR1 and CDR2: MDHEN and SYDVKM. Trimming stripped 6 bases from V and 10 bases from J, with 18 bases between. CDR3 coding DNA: TGTGCCAGCAGGACGCCGTGGGGCGGTGTCTACACCTTC. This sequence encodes CASRTPWGGVYTF.

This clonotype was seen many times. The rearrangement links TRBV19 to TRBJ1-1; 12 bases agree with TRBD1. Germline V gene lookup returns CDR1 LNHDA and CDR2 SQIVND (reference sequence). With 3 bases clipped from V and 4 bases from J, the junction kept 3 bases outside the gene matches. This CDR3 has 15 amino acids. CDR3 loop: CASSIPGQGATEAFF. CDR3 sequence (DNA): TGTGCCAGTAGTATTCCGGGACAGGGGGCCACTGAAGCTTTCTTT.

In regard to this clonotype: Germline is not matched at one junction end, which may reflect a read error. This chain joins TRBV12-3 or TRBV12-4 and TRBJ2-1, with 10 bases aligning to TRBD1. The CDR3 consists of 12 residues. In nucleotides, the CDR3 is TGTGCCAGCAGGATGCCGACAGGGGGCTATGTCTTC. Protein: CASRMPTGGYVF.

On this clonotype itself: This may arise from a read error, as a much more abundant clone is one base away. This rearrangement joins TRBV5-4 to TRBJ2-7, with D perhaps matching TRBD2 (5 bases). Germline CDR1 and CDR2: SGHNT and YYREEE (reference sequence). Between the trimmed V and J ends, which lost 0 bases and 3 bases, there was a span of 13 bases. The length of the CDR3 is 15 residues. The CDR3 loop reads CASSLGARGYYEQYF. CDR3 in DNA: TGTGCCAGCAGCTTGGGGGCGAGAGGGTACTACGAGCAGTACTTC.

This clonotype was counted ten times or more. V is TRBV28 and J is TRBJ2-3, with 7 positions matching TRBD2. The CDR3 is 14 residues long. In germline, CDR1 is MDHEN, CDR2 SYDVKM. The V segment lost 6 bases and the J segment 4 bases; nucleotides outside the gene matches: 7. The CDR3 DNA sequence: TGTGCCAGCAGACCAACTAGCGCCGCAGATACGCAGTATTTT. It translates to CASRPTSAADTQYF. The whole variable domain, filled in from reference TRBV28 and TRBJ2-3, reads DVKVTQSSRYLVKRTGEKVFLECVQDMDHENMFWYRQDPGLGLRLIYFSYDVKMKEKGDIPEGYSVSREKKERFSLILESASTNQTSMYLCASRPTSAADTQYFGPGTRLTVL.

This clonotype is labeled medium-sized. DNA for the CDR3: TGTGCCAGCAGTTTACGGGGTAGCGGGAGCAGAGAGCAGTTCTTC. Amino acids: CASSLRGSGSREQFF. The chain is built from TRBV28 and TRBJ2-1; 9 nucleotides line up with TRBD2. The CDR3 has 15 amino acids. CDR1 MDHEN and CDR2 SYDVKM come from the germline V gene. V was pared by 2 bases and J by 10 bases, with 9 bases of the junction left unmatched.

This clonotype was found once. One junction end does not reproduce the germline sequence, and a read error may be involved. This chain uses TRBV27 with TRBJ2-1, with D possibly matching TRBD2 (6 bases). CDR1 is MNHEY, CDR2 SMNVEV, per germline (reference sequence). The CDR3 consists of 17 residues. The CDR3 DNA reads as TGTGACAGCAGCCTACTAGAGGGAGGTTCCTCCTACAATGAGCAGTTCTTC. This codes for CDSSLLEGGSSYNEQFF.

CDR3 residues: CASTLSDRGRINEQFF. In DNA form, the CDR3 reads TGTGCCAGCACTCTCTCGGACAGGGGGCGTATCAATGAGCAGTTCTTC. V is TRBV6-1 and J is TRBJ2-1; 11 nucleotides agree with TRBD1. The CDR3 has 16 amino acids. Germline V lookup: CDR1 MNHNS, CDR2 SASEGT. V lost 7 bases to trimming and J lost 6 bases; unmatched junction nucleotides: 11.